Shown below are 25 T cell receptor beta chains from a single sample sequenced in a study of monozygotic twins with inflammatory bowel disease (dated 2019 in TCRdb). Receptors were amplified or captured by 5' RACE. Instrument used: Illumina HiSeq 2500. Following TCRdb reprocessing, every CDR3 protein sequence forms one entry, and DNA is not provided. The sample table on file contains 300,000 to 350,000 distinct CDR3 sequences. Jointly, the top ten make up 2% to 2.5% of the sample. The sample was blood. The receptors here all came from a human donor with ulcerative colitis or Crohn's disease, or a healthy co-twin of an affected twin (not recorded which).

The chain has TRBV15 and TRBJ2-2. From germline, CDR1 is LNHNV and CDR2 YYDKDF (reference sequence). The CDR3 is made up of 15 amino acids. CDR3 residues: CATSRVGANTGELFF.

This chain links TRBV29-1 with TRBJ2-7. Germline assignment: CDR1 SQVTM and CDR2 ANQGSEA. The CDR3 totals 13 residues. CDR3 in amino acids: CSVELPRDYEQYF.

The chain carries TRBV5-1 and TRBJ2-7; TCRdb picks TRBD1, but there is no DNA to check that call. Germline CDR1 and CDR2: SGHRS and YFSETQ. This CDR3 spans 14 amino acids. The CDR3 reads CASSSTAGGYEQYF.

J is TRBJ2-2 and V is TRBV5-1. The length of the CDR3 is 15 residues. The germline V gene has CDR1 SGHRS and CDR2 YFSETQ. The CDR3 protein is CASSFRAESTGELFF.

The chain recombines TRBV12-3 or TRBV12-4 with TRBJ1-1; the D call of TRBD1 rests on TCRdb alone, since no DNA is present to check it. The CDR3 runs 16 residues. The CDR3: CASSLISGHRDTEAFF.

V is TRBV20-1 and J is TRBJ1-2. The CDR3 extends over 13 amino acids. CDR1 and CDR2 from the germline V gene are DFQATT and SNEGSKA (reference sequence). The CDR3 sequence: CSARVTVIYGYTF.

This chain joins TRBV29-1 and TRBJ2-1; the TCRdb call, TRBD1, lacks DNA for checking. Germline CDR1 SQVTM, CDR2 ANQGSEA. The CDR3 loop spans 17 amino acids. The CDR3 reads CSVEPWTGLVNANEQFF.

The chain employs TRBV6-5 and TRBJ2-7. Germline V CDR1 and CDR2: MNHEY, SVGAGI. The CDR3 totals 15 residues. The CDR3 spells CASSYSGLSSYEQYF.

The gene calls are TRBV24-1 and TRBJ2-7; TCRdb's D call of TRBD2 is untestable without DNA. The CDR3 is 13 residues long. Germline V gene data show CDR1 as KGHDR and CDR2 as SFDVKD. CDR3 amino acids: CATSDLERDEQYF.

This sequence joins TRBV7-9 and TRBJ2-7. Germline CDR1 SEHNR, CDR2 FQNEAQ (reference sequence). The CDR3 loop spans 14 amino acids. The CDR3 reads CASSWGNRTYEQYF.

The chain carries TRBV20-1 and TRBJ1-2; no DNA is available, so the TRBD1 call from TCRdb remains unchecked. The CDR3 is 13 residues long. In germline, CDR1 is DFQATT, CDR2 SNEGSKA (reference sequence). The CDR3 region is CSAPRDLVYGYTF.

CDR3 protein: CASSLGRGLVTYEQYF. The V and J genes are TRBV7-2 and TRBJ2-7; the TCRdb call, TRBD1, lacks DNA for checking. The CDR3 runs to 16 residues. The germline V gene encodes CDR1 SGHTA and CDR2 FQGNSA.

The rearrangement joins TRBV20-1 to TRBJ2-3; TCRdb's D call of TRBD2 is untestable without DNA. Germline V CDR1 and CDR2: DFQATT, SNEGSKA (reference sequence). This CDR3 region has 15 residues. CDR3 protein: CSARRTSSGWDTQYF.

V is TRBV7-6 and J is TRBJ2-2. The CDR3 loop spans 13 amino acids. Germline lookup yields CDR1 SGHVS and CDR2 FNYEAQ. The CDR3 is CASSLVQTGELFF. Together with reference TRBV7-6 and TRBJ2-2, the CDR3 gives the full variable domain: GAGVSQSPRYKVTKRGQDVALRCDPISGHVSLYWYRQALGQGPEFLTYFNYEAQQDKSGLPNDRFSAERPEGSISTLTIQRTEQRDSAMYRCASSLVQTGELFFGEGSRLTVL.

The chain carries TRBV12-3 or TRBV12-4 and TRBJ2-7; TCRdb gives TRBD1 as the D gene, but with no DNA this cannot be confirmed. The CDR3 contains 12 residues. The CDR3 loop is CASSFLGVEQYF.

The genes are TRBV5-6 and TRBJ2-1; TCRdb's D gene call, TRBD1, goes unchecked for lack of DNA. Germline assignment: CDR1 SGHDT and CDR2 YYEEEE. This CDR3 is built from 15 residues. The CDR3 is CASSGPGQGLSERFF.

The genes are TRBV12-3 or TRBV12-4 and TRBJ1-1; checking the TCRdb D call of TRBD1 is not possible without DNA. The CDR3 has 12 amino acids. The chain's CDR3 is CASSTFPGGAFF.

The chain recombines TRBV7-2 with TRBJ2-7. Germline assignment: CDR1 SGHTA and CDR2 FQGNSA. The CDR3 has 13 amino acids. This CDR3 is CASSRPMSYEQYF.

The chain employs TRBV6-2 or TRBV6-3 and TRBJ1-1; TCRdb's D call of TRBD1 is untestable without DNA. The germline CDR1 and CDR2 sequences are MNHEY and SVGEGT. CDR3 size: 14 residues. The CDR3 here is CASSYLGRNTEAFF.

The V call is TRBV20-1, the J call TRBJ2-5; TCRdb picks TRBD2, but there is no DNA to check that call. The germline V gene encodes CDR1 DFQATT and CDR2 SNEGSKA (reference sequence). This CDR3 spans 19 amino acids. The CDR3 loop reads CSARVGQIGSLHRRETQYF.

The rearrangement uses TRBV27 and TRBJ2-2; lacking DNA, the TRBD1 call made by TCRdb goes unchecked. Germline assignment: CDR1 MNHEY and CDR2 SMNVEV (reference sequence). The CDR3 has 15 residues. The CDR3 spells CASSVSSGVPGELFF.

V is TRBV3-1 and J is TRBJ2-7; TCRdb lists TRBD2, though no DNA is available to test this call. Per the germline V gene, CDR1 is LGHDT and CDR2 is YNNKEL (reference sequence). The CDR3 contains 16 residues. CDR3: CASSQGGLAEYYEQYF.

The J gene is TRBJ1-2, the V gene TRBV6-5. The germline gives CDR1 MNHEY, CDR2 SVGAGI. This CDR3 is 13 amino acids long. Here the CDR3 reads CASRQSLGPGYTF.

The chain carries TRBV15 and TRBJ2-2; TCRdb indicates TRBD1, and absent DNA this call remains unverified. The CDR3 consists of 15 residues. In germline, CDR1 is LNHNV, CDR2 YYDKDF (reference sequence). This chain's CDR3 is CATSRGTGNTGELFF.

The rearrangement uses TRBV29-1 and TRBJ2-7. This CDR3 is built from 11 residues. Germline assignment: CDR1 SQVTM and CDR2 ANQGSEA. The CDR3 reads CSVFEFDEQYF.